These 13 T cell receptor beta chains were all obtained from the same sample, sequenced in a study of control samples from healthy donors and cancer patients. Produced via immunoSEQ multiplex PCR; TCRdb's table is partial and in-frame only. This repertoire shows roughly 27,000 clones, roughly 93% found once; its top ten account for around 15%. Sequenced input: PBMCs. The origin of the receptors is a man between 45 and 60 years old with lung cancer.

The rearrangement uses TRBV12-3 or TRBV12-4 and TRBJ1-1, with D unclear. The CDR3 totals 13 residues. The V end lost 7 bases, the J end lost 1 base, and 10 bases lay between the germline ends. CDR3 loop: CASNGRANTEAFF. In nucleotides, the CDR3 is TGTGCCAGCAATGGACGGGCGAACACTGAAGCTTTCTTT.

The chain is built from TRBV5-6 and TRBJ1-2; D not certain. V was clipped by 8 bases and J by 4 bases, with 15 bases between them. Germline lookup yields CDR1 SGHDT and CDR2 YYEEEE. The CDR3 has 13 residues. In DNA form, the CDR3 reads TGTGCCAGTCTTCTCAGGAGTGGCTATGGCTACACCTTC. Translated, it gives CASLLRSGYGYTF. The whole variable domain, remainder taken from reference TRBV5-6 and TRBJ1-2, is DAGVTQSPTHLIKTRGQQVTLRCSPKSGHDTVSWYQQALGQGPQFIFQYYEEEERQRGNFPDRFSGHQFPNYSSELNVNALLLGDSALYLCASLLRSGYGYTFGSGTRLTVV.

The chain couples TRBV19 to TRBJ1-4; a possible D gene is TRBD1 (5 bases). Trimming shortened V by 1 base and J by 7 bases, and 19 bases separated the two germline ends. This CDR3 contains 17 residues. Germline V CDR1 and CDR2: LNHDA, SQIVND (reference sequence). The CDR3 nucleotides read TGTGCCAGTAGTATAGGGAGCGGGGGTATCATTATTGAAAAACTGTTTTTT. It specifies CASSIGSGGIIIEKLFF.

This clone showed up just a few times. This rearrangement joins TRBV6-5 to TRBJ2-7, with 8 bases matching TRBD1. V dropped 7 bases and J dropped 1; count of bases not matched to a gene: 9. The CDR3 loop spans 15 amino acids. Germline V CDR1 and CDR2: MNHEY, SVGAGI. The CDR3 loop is CASKKSGQASYEQYF. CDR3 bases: TGTGCCAGCAAGAAGTCGGGACAGGCTTCCTACGAGCAGTACTTC.

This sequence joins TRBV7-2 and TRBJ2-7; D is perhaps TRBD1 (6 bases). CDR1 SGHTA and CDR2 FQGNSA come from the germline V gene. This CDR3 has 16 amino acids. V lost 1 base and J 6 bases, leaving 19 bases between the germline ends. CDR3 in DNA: TGTGCCAGCAGCTTAGGGACAGCCCATACGGTGGGCGAGCAGTACTTC. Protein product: CASSLGTAHTVGEQYF.

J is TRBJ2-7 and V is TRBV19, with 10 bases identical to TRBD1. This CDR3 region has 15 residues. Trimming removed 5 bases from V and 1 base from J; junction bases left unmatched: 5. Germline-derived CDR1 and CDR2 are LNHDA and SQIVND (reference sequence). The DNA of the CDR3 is TGTGCCAGTAGTGGGGGGACAGGGGCGTCCTACGAGCAGTACTTC. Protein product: CASSGGTGASYEQYF.

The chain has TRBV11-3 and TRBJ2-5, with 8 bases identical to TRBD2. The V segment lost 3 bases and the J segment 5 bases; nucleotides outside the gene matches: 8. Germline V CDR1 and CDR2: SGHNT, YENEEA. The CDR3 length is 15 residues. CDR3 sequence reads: CASSLGSGVWETQYF. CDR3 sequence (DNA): TGTGCCAGCAGCTTGGGTAGCGGGGTCTGGGAGACCCAGTACTTC.

The CDR3 DNA is TGTGCCAGCAGTCCCTTTTCCAATAGCGGAACTAACACCGGGGAGCTGTTTTTT. Protein sequence: CASSPFSNSGTNTGELFF. The J gene is TRBJ2-2, the V gene TRBV28, with a possible D match to TRBD2 (6 bases). The CDR3 contains 18 residues. V was pared by 5 bases and J by 2 bases, with 21 bases between. Per the germline V gene, CDR1 is MDHEN and CDR2 is SYDVKM.

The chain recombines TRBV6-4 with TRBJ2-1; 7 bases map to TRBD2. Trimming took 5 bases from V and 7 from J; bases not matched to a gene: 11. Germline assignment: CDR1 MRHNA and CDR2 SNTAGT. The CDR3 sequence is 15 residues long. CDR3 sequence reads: CASSRGAGMVNEQFF. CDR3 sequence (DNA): TGTGCCAGCAGTCGAGGAGCGGGGATGGTGAATGAGCAGTTCTTC.

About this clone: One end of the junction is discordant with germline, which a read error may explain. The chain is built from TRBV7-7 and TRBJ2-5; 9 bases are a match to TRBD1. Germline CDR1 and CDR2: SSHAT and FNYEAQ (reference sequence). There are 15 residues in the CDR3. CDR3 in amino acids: CASSAGTGPQETQYF. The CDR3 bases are TGTGCTAGCAGCGCTGGGACAGGGCCCCAAGAGACCCAGTACTTC.

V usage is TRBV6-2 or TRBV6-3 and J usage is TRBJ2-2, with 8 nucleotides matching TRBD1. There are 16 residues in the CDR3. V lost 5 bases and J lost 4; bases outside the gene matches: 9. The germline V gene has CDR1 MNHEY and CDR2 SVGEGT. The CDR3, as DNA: TGTGCCAGCAGTCGCAGGACAGGGCTTGGCACCGGGGAGCTGTTTTTT. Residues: CASSRRTGLGTGELFF.

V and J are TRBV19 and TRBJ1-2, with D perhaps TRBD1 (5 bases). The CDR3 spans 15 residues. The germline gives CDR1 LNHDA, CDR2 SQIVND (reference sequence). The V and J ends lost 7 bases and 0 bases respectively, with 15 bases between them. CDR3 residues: CASKNLVGPNYGYTF. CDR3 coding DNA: TGTGCCAGTAAAAATTTAGTGGGACCTAACTATGGCTACACCTTC.

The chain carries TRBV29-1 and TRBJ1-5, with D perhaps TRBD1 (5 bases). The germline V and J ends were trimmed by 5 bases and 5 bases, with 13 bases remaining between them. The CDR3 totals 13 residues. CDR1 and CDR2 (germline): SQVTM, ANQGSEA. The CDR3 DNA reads TGCAGCGTTTCTTGGGGGGAACATCAGCCCCAGCATTTT. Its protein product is CSVSWGEHQPQHF.